The 22 T cell receptor beta chains below all came from one sample that was sequenced in a study of CD4 T cells in lung cancer (dated by TCRdb to about 2019). Preparation of the library involved the immunoSEQ multiplex PCR assay. TCRdb holds this immuneACCESS table with in-frame rearrangements only. Some clones are missing; in checked studies, unresolved V genes explain under half, and the rest has no known cause. The sample has about 1,200 clones on record, less than 70% of them singletons. 55% to 75% of the sample is in the top ten clones. Tumor-infiltrating lymphocyte cultures were grown for more than 30 days from roughly 6-12 tumor fragments in high-dose IL2 (about 6,000 U/mL). For these receptors, no antigen is known. Material: cultured cells derived from lung. The origin of the receptors is an older woman with non-small cell lung cancer.

The count of this clone is one. This chain connects TRBV9 to TRBJ2-2; no definite D call. This CDR3 contains 14 residues. Germline CDR1 reads SGDLS; CDR2 reads YYNGEE. Trimming pared 1 base from V and 4 bases from J, leaving 8 bases between. The CDR3: CASSVTEATGELFF. The DNA of the CDR3 is TGTGCCAGCAGCGTAACAGAGGCCACCGGGGAGCTGTTTTTT. The complete variable domain, with remaining parts taken from reference TRBV9 and TRBJ2-2, reads DSGVTQTPKHLITATGQRVTLRCSPRSGDLSVYWYQQSLDQGLQFLIQYYNGEERAKGNILERFSAQQFPDLHSELNLSSLELGDSALYFCASSVTEATGELFFGEGSRLTVL.

The gene calls are TRBV2 and TRBJ2-1; D not certain. The V gene's germline CDR1 is SNHLY and CDR2 FYNNEI. CDR3 length equals 13 residues. Trimming removed 0 bases from V and 15 bases from J, with 15 bases in between. DNA for the CDR3: TGTGCCAGCAGTGAAGCAGGTTTCTGGCCCAGGTTCTTC. Translation gives CASSEAGFWPRFF.

This clone has only a few counts. V usage is TRBV10-1 and J usage is TRBJ2-3; possibly TRBD1 for D (5 bases). V gave up 4 bases and J gave up 2 bases, with 22 bases separating them. The V gene's germline CDR1 is WNHNN and CDR2 SYGVQD (reference sequence). This CDR3 region has 18 residues. CDR3 in amino acids: CASSVKSTDSIYTDTQYF. As DNA, the CDR3 is TGCGCCAGCAGTGTTAAATCGACAGACTCCATTTACACAGATACGCAGTATTTT.

The chain has TRBV30 and TRBJ1-1; tentatively, D is TRBD1 (5 bases). This CDR3 has 11 residues. CDR1 is GTSNPN, CDR2 SVGIG, per germline (reference sequence). The ends were cut back, 5 bases at V and 12 bases at J, with 16 bases in the middle. The CDR3 DNA sequence: TGTGCCTGGGAGGACACTCGAAGAACTTTCTTT. It yields the protein CAWEDTRRTFF.

This chain links TRBV7-2 with TRBJ2-5; no clear D gene. This CDR3 is built from 12 residues. The germline V and J ends were trimmed by 4 bases and 4 bases, with 7 bases remaining between them. Germline loops: CDR1 SGHTA, CDR2 FQGNSA. CDR3 in DNA: TGTGCCAGCAGCTCGCCCCGAGAGACCCAGTACTTC. It encodes CASSSPRETQYF.

CDR3 region: CASKWGSENEQFF. CDR3 nucleotides: TGTGCCAGCAAATGGGGCTCGGAGAATGAGCAGTTCTTC. The chain has TRBV2 and TRBJ2-1, with D perhaps TRBD1 (5 bases). This CDR3 is 13 amino acids long. Per germline, CDR1 SNHLY and CDR2 FYNNEI. The V end was cut by 7 bases, the J end by 7 bases, with 14 bases between.

This clone was picked up a small number of times. The chain joins TRBV7-3 to TRBJ2-7, with 11 positions matching TRBD1. The ends lost 5 bases at V and 7 bases at J; junction bases unmatched: 4. Germline V gives CDR1 SGHTA, CDR2 FQGTGA. The CDR3 runs to 13 residues. The CDR3 here is CASSQGTGGEQYF. DNA for the CDR3: TGTGCCAGCAGCCAAGGGACAGGGGGAGAGCAGTACTTC.

The chain uses TRBV7-2 and TRBJ2-5; D is possibly TRBD2 (7 bases). This CDR3 comprises 17 residues. CDR1 is SGHTA and CDR2 is FQGNSA in the germline V gene. V lost 0 bases and J 5 bases, leaving 19 bases between the germline ends. CDR3 in DNA: TGTGCCAGCAGCTTAGCCCCCTTTAACTCGGGGGGCGAGACCCAGTACTTC. Translating gives CASSLAPFNSGGETQYF.

The CDR3 loop is CASHKRGRKNTEAFF. CDR3 in DNA: TGTGCCAGTCATAAACGGGGCAGGAAGAACACTGAAGCTTTCTTT. The V call is TRBV28, the J call TRBJ1-1; tentative D call: TRBD1 (5 bases). V lost 9 bases, J lost 1 base, and 18 bases lay in between. The CDR3 runs 15 residues. Germline CDR1 and CDR2: MDHEN and SYDVKM.

V is TRBV6-5 and J is TRBJ1-1; D is uncertain. CDR3 size: 12 residues. Trimming took 2 bases from V and 5 from J, leaving 6 bases between them. Germline lookup yields CDR1 MNHEY and CDR2 SVGAGI. CDR3 residues: CASSYGGTEAFF. In DNA form, the CDR3 reads TGTGCCAGCAGTTACGGTGGGACTGAAGCTTTCTTT.

Only a few counts were recorded for this clone. This chain uses TRBV12-5 with TRBJ1-2; no firm D call. Germline V gives CDR1 LGHNT, CDR2 FRNRAP. With 1 base removed from V and 5 bases from J, the gap between germline ends came to 14 bases. CDR3 size: 15 residues. The chain's CDR3 is CASGLASGVWYGYTF. CDR3 bases: TGTGCTAGTGGTTTGGCCTCCGGGGTATGGTATGGCTACACCTTC.

This chain connects TRBV7-9 to TRBJ2-7, with TRBD2 identical over 10 bases. This CDR3 contains 17 residues. The J segment lost 4 bases and the V segment lost 5 bases, leaving 14 bases of the junction unmatched. The germline gives CDR1 SEHNR, CDR2 FQNEAQ (reference sequence). The CDR3 region is CASSATRLTSGVYEQYF. The DNA for the CDR3 is TGTGCCAGCAGCGCCACAAGACTAACTAGCGGGGTTTACGAGCAGTACTTC. Drawing the rest from reference TRBV7-9 and TRBJ2-7, the complete variable domain is DTGVSQNPRHKITKRGQNVTFRCDPISEHNRLYWYRQTLGQGPEFLTYFQNEAQLEKSRLLSDRFSAERPKGSFSTLEIQRTEQGDSAMYLCASSATRLTSGVYEQYFGPGTRLTVT.

This clone showed up just once. The chain links TRBV7-8 to TRBJ1-2; no clear D. The V gene's germline CDR1 is SGHVS and CDR2 FQNEAQ. Trimming cost V 4 bases and J 3 bases, with 15 bases left between them. CDR3 size: 15 residues. DNA of the CDR3: TGTGCCAGCAGCTCCGACGGCCGAAGGGACTATGGCTACACCTTC. Translating it yields CASSSDGRRDYGYTF.

In this sample, this clone turned up a few times. This sequence joins TRBV7-2 and TRBJ1-1, with D perhaps matching TRBD1 (6 bases). Germline V CDR1 and CDR2: SGHTA, FQGNSA. The CDR3 length is 14 residues. V lost 5 bases and J 1 base, leaving 11 bases between the germline ends. The DNA of the CDR3 is TGTGCCAGCAGCCTATCGACAGGGAACACTGAAGCTTTCTTT. This translates into CASSLSTGNTEAFF.

The CDR3 DNA follows: TGTGCCAGCAGCTTTGGTGGGAGTACCGGGGAGCTGTTTTTT. Protein: CASSFGGSTGELFF. The chain has TRBV7-6 and TRBJ2-2; D possibly corresponds to TRBD2 (5 bases). Between the trimmed V and J ends, which lost 3 bases and 5 bases, there was a span of 10 bases. The CDR3 runs 14 residues. CDR1 and CDR2 from the germline V gene are SGHVS and FNYEAQ.

The chain links TRBV15 to TRBJ1-2, with D hard to call. Trimming removed 1 base from V and 7 bases from J, with 13 bases in between. Germline V gives CDR1 LNHNV, CDR2 YYDKDF (reference sequence). This CDR3 spans 14 amino acids. The CDR3 reads CATSRGGEGGGYTF. CDR3 nucleotides: TGTGCCACCAGCAGAGGTGGGGAGGGCGGTGGCTACACCTTC.

The V and J genes are TRBV5-6 and TRBJ2-5; 14 positions agree with TRBD2. The germline CDR1 and CDR2 sequences are SGHDT and YYEEEE. V trimming: 4 bases; J trimming: 5 bases; junction bases outside the gene matches: 7. There are 16 residues in the CDR3. CDR3 residues: CASSPGLAGGGETQYF. The CDR3 bases are TGTGCCAGCAGCCCTGGACTAGCGGGGGGCGGGGAGACCCAGTACTTC.

This chain connects TRBV4-2 to TRBJ2-5; 8 bases align to TRBD1. Germline loops: CDR1 LGHNA, CDR2 YNFKEQ. The CDR3 length is 15 residues. J gave up 4 bases and V 3 bases, and 7 bases lay outside the gene matches. CDR3 in DNA: TGTGCCAGCAGCCAGGAAGGACAGGGAGGAGAGACCCAGTACTTC. Translating gives CASSQEGQGGETQYF.

This clone is deemed medium-sized. This chain uses TRBV5-6 with TRBJ2-3; D is ambiguous. The CDR3 sequence is 12 residues long. Trimming cost V 1 base and J 5 bases, with 5 bases left between them. The germline CDR1 and CDR2 sequences are SGHDT and YYEEEE. CDR3 DNA: TGTGCCAGCAGCTTGCCCCAAGATACGCAGTATTTT. Translation: CASSLPQDTQYF.

This clone appeared once. V is TRBV30 and J is TRBJ1-2, with D perhaps TRBD1 (6 bases). Per the germline V gene, CDR1 is GTSNPN and CDR2 is SVGIG (reference sequence). Trimming removed 3 bases from V and 7 bases from J, with 12 bases in between. CDR3 length equals 12 residues. CDR3 sequence (DNA): TGTGCCTGGAGCGGGGGGCTGGGTGGCTACACCTTC. This gives the protein CAWSGGLGGYTF.

This clone turned up a few times. The chain uses TRBV21-1 and TRBJ1-6. TRBV21-1 is described as a pseudogene. The CDR3 runs 14 residues. The CDR3 DNA is TGTGCCAGCTCTCGGGGGGGAAGGAAATCACCCCTCCACTTT. Translating gives CASSRGGRKSPLHF.

The CDR3 nucleotides read TGTGCCAGCAGCCCGACAGGGGATCAGCCCCAGCATTTT. It translates to CASSPTGDQPQHF. The rearrangement links TRBV7-2 to TRBJ1-5; 8 bases are a match to TRBD1. CDR1 is SGHTA and CDR2 is FQGNSA in the germline V gene. This CDR3 has 13 residues. After removal of 5 bases from V and 5 bases from J, the junction contained 2 bases not matched to a gene.